What follows are 22 T cell receptor beta chains derived from one specimen sequenced in a study of blood T cells in healthy people across ages. Through a sample-barcoded 5' primer and a J-beta primer mix, a second PCR was run for 7 to 11 cycles. A single record per CDR3 protein comes from TCRdb applying MiXCR to the 5' RACE reads. This table holds around 1.5 million distinct CDR3 sequences, roughly 32% found once. The source material was blood. The receptor source for this set is a woman under 40 in good health.

V usage is TRBV11-2 and J usage is TRBJ1-2; D ambiguous. Germline-derived CDR1 and CDR2 are SGHAT and FQNNGV. The length of the CDR3 is 14 residues. Between the trimmed V and J ends, which lost 6 bases and 4 bases, there was a span of 15 bases. The CDR3 region has the DNA TGTGCCAGCAGGTCGGGTTTACAGAGCTATGGCTACACCTTC. Amino acids: CASRSGLQSYGYTF.

The sample holds a few counts of this clonotype. The V and J genes are TRBV18 and TRBJ1-5; 10 nucleotides line up with TRBD1. The CDR3 totals 15 residues. Trimming at V came to 3 bases and at J to 3 bases, leaving 2 bases not matched to a gene. From germline, CDR1 is KGHSH and CDR2 LQKENI. The DNA for the CDR3 is TGTGCCAGCTCACCGGGACAGGGGTACAATCAGCCCCAGCATTTT. Protein sequence: CASSPGQGYNQPQHF.

In the case of this clonotype: The junction differs from germline at one of its ends, possibly a read error. The rearrangement joins TRBV12-3 or TRBV12-4 to TRBJ2-3, with a possible D match to TRBD1 (6 bases). The CDR3 is 12 amino acids. The CDR3, as DNA: TGTGCCAGCAGTTTTTGGACAGATGCGCAGTATTTT. Encoded protein: CASSFWTDAQYF.

The gene calls are TRBV13 and TRBJ2-3; tentative D call: TRBD2 (6 bases). The CDR3 is made up of 15 amino acids. V dropped 2 bases and J dropped 6 bases, with 15 bases sitting between them. The germline CDR1 and CDR2 sequences are PRHDT and FYEKMQ (reference sequence). CDR3 loop: CASSLFSGRGDTQYF. As DNA, the CDR3 is TGTGCCAGCAGCTTATTCTCCGGGAGAGGCGATACGCAGTATTTT.

This clonotype showed up just a few times. The gene calls are TRBV4-1 and TRBJ2-6, with 7 bases aligning to TRBD1. Germline values: CDR1 MGHRA, CDR2 YSYEKL. V lost 3 bases, J lost 8 bases, and 13 bases stayed unmatched. The length of the CDR3 is 17 residues. The CDR3 loop is CASSHPLKGAGTNVLTF. The CDR3 DNA reads TGCGCCAGCAGCCATCCTCTAAAGGGGGCAGGGACCAACGTCCTGACTTTC.

This clonotype has at least ten counts. This chain uses TRBV29-1 with TRBJ1-2; TRBD1 agrees at 8 bases. The CDR3 runs 14 residues. Germline V CDR1 and CDR2: SQVTM, ANQGSEA. V shed 4 bases and J 6 bases; nucleotides not matched to a gene: 10. CDR3 sequence reads: CSVVRDRSHDGYTF. The CDR3 DNA follows: TGCAGCGTTGTCCGGGACAGGTCGCACGATGGCTACACCTTC.

This clonotype was detected only a few times. This chain connects TRBV14 to TRBJ1-2; D is possibly TRBD1 (6 bases). CDR3 length: 17 amino acids. V was trimmed by 4 bases and J by 0 bases, leaving 18 bases between them. Germline CDR1 is SGHDN and CDR2 is FVKESK. DNA for the CDR3: TGTGCCAGCAGCCGGGGCGCAGGGGCTATAACTAACTATGGCTACACCTTC. It translates to CASSRGAGAITNYGYTF.

This clonotype was observed a handful of times. The CDR3 sequence: CASSQGLRRETQYF. The CDR3 nucleotides read TGTGCCAGCAGCCAAGGACTCCGGCGGGAGACCCAGTACTTC. The rearrangement links TRBV3-1 to TRBJ2-5; D gene uncertain. Germline lookup yields CDR1 LGHDT and CDR2 YNNKEL (reference sequence). Between the trimmed V and J ends, which lost 1 base and 5 bases, there was a span of 11 bases. The CDR3 totals 14 residues.

This clonotype showed up just a few times. This sequence joins TRBV25-1 and TRBJ1-2; D uncertain. The germline V and J ends were trimmed by 8 bases and 6 bases, with 16 bases remaining between them. CDR3 length equals 13 residues. In germline, CDR1 is MGHDK, CDR2 SYGVNS. This chain's CDR3 is CASSGRPFHGYTF. In DNA form, the CDR3 reads TGTGCCAGCTCCGGGCGTCCTTTCCATGGCTACACCTTC.

The chain couples TRBV30 to TRBJ2-7; D is unclear. The CDR3 extends over 19 amino acids. Trimming cost V 0 bases and J 1 base, with 25 bases left between them. Per the germline V gene, CDR1 is GTSNPN and CDR2 is SVGIG (reference sequence). The chain's CDR3 is CAWSVSVFDRVKESYEQYF. In nucleotides, the CDR3 is TGTGCCTGGAGTGTTTCGGTTTTTGATCGAGTGAAAGAATCCTACGAGCAGTACTTC.

This clonotype was seen more than once but under ten times. The chain is built from TRBV10-3 and TRBJ1-2; unclear D gene. Germline CDR1 and CDR2: ENHRY and SYGVKD. The length of the CDR3 is 12 residues. V was shortened by 2 bases and J by 6 bases, with 7 bases between the two germline ends. For the CDR3, the DNA is TGTGCCATCAGTGAGCTCAGGAATGGCTACACCTTC. This sequence encodes CAISELRNGYTF.

V usage is TRBV15 and J usage is TRBJ2-6; tentative D call: TRBD2 (6 bases). Germline-derived CDR1 and CDR2 are LNHNV and YYDKDF (reference sequence). The CDR3 totals 16 residues. Trimming took off 1 base at V and 2 bases at J, with 9 bases between the two ends. CDR3: CATSRGWGAGANVLTF. The CDR3 DNA is TGTGCCACCAGCAGAGGGTGGGGGGCTGGGGCCAACGTCCTGACTTTC. The whole variable domain, remainder taken from reference TRBV15 and TRBJ2-6, is DAMVIQNPRYQVTQFGKPVTLSCSQTLNHNVMYWYQQKSSQAPKLLFHYYDKDFNNEADTPDNFQSRRPNTSFCFLDIRSPGLGDTAMYLCATSRGWGAGANVLTFGAGSRLTVL.

The chain links TRBV10-3 to TRBJ2-2; 12 bases match TRBD2. The CDR3 is made up of 15 amino acids. V lost 5 bases, J lost 5 bases, and 3 bases stayed unmatched. Germline values: CDR1 ENHRY, CDR2 SYGVKD. This chain's CDR3 is CAISKGLAGTGELFF. The CDR3 region has the DNA TGTGCCATCAGTAAAGGACTAGCGGGAACCGGGGAGCTGTTTTTT.

The rearrangement joins TRBV5-1 to TRBJ1-2; D remains ambiguous. The CDR3 covers 13 residues. Trimming left V 5 bases short and J 8 bases short, with 16 bases between. Germline V lookup: CDR1 SGHRS, CDR2 YFSETQ. This chain's CDR3 is CASRSIYSGGYTF. CDR3 coding DNA: TGCGCCAGCAGATCAATCTACTCGGGAGGCTACACCTTC.

The V and J genes are TRBV27 and TRBJ2-3; 11 bases agree with TRBD2. The CDR3 length is 15 residues. Per germline, CDR1 MNHEY and CDR2 SMNVEV (reference sequence). The trim removed 6 bases at V and 3 bases at J, leaving 5 bases unmatched. In DNA, the CDR3 is TGTGCCAGCAGGGAACTAGCGGGAGAAACAGATACGCAGTATTTT. It yields the protein CASRELAGETDTQYF.

This clonotype has only a few counts. CDR3 protein: CSARDHTGVSYEQYF. CDR3 bases: TGCAGTGCTAGAGATCACACAGGGGTTTCCTACGAGCAGTACTTC. V gene TRBV20-1 combines with J gene TRBJ2-7; 7 positions match TRBD1. In germline, CDR1 is DFQATT, CDR2 SNEGSKA (reference sequence). The junction had 6 bases not matched to a gene; V was cut back by 0 bases and J by 1 base. The CDR3 contains 15 residues.

This clonotype was observed a handful of times. The V call is TRBV3-1, the J call TRBJ2-5, with TRBD2 as a possible D gene (6 bases). Trimming took 0 bases from V and 3 from J, leaving 11 bases between them. From germline, CDR1 is LGHDT and CDR2 YNNKEL (reference sequence). The CDR3 covers 15 residues. CDR3 nucleotide sequence: TGTGCCAGCAGCCAAGATGAGATAGCGGAAGAGACCCAGTACTTC. It is translated as CASSQDEIAEETQYF.

J is TRBJ1-1 and V is TRBV9, with D perhaps matching TRBD1 (5 bases). CDR3 length: 14 amino acids. The V end was cut by 4 bases, the J end by 1 base, with 11 bases between. Germline CDR1 and CDR2: SGDLS and YYNGEE. In DNA form, the CDR3 reads TGTGCCAGCAGCATAGACGGGGCGAACACTGAAGCTTTCTTT. This gives the protein CASSIDGANTEAFF.

This clonotype was seen a handful of times. The gene calls are TRBV20-1 and TRBJ2-3; 7 positions agree with TRBD2. This CDR3 region has 15 residues. Trimming at V came to 3 bases and at J to 3 bases, leaving 9 bases not matched to a gene. Germline CDR1 and CDR2: DFQATT and SNEGSKA (reference sequence). The CDR3, as DNA: TGCAGTGCTAGTATAGGGACTAAGGGTACAGATACGCAGTATTTT. Translated, it gives CSASIGTKGTDTQYF.

The chain recombines TRBV20-1 with TRBJ2-7, with 11 bases that match TRBD2. After removal of 0 bases from V and 6 bases from J, the junction contained 7 bases not matched to a gene. The length of the CDR3 is 15 residues. Germline V gene lookup returns CDR1 DFQATT and CDR2 SNEGSKA (reference sequence). The CDR3, as DNA: TGCAGTGCTAGAGATAACCTAGCGGGGGGTGGCGAGCAGTACTTC. It yields the protein CSARDNLAGGGEQYF.

The sample holds many counts of this clonotype. The chain employs TRBV4-1 and TRBJ2-7; 9 positions match TRBD2. The CDR3 contains 17 residues. Germline V CDR1 and CDR2: MGHRA, YSYEKL. After removal of 0 bases from V and 4 bases from J, the junction contained 10 bases not matched to a gene. The CDR3 loop is CASSQERLAVGSYEQYF. CDR3 DNA: TGCGCCAGCAGCCAAGAACGACTAGCGGTAGGATCATACGAGCAGTACTTC.

The chain employs TRBV6-6 and TRBJ2-2; 8 bases are shared with TRBD1. The CDR3 runs 15 residues. Per germline, CDR1 MNHNY and CDR2 SVGAGI (reference sequence). The V and J ends lost 10 bases and 0 bases, in that order; junction bases with no gene match: 7. The DNA for the CDR3 is TGTGCCACCGCGACAGGGGTAGCGAACACCGGGGAGCTGTTTTTT. Translating it yields CATATGVANTGELFF.